What follows are 16 T cell receptor beta chains derived from one specimen sequenced in a study of T-cell memory formation after mild COVID-19 (dated by TCRdb to the early 2020s). Library construction relied on 5' RACE. Sequencer: Illumina NovaSeq 6000. TCRdb cleaned the public reads at Q25 with fastp, built clones with MiXCR and kept in-frame beta chains. When rows share a CDR3 protein, they turn into one entry using the most common DNA and genes. This sample holds around 400,000 distinct CDR3 sequences; roughly a quarter were observed only once. About 10% of the sample is held by the ten biggest clonotypes. The sequencing sample was made of PBMCs or a T cell subset sorted from them (not recorded which). These receptors all come from an adult woman who had mild COVID-19 (a few samples of this study predate the infection). The sample titles of this study are shuffled in the database, so cell type and time point are left out; the donor was told from shared clones.

This chain links TRBV18 with TRBJ1-1; D is unresolved. V was trimmed by 1 base and J by 1 base, leaving 7 bases between them. CDR1 is KGHSH, CDR2 LQKENI, per germline. This CDR3 has 14 residues. CDR3 sequence: CASSPQGWNTEAFF. The CDR3 coding sequence is TGTGCCAGCTCACCACAGGGTTGGAACACTGAAGCTTTCTTT.

The chain uses TRBV5-4 and TRBJ2-7; D might be TRBD1 (6 bases). The CDR3 is made up of 15 amino acids. V lost 4 bases and J 7 bases, leaving 21 bases between the germline ends. Germline V gives CDR1 SGHNT, CDR2 YYREEE (reference sequence). The DNA of the CDR3 is TGTGCCAGCAGCGTATTCTTTCCTTCAGGGGAAGAGCAGTACTTC. It codes for CASSVFFPSGEEQYF.

In this sample, this clonotype turned up a few times. The chain is built from TRBV20-1 and TRBJ2-1, with 10 bases that match TRBD2. The germline V gene encodes CDR1 DFQATT and CDR2 SNEGSKA (reference sequence). The CDR3 is 14 residues long. V lost 4 bases, J lost 7 bases, and 7 bases stayed unmatched. CDR3 region: CSATRYSGGNEQFF. The CDR3 bases are TGCAGTGCTACCCGTTATAGCGGGGGGAATGAGCAGTTCTTC.

In its sample, this clonotype was seen a few times. The rearrangement links TRBV11-2 to TRBJ2-1; unclear D gene. Deletions cut 1 base from V and 0 bases from J, with 13 bases between. The CDR3 covers 17 residues. Per germline, CDR1 SGHAT and CDR2 FQNNGV. Here the CDR3 reads CASSLVAALSSYNEQFF. The CDR3 nucleotides are TGTGCCAGCAGCTTAGTCGCGGCGCTGAGCTCCTACAATGAGCAGTTCTTC.

This clonotype was seen at least ten times. The chain carries TRBV27 and TRBJ1-2; possible D gene TRBD1, 6 bases. This CDR3 region has 15 residues. Trimming took 8 bases from V and 5 from J, leaving 21 bases between them. Germline V gene lookup returns CDR1 MNHEY and CDR2 SMNVEV (reference sequence). The CDR3 is CASSWKGGLTYGYTF. CDR3 nucleotides: TGTGCCAGCTCATGGAAAGGGGGGCTGACTTATGGCTACACCTTC.

This clonotype showed up just a few times. The chain uses TRBV7-9 and TRBJ2-1, with 13 bases lining up with TRBD2. Germline CDR1 reads SEHNR; CDR2 reads FQNEAQ (reference sequence). J was trimmed by 6 bases and V by 6 bases; bases with no gene match: 8. The CDR3 length is 16 residues. The CDR3 coding sequence is TGTGCCAGCAGTCATAGTAGGACTAGCGGGAGCAATGAGCAGTTCTTC. It encodes CASSHSRTSGSNEQFF.

This clonotype has a handful of counts. The chain links TRBV5-5 to TRBJ1-1, with D perhaps TRBD1 (5 bases). This CDR3 spans 15 amino acids. V lost 0 bases, J lost 4 bases, and 13 bases lay in between. Germline V gene lookup returns CDR1 SGHKS and CDR2 YYEKEE (reference sequence). CDR3 nucleotide sequence: TGTGCCAGCAGCTTGGCTTTATCTGACAGCACTGAAGCTTTCTTT. Amino acid sequence: CASSLALSDSTEAFF.

This clonotype occurred a few times. This chain connects TRBV7-9 to TRBJ2-1, with TRBD2 matching over 7 bases. The CDR3 sequence is 15 residues long. V was clipped by 5 bases and J by 11 bases; unmatched bases: 15. Looked up from germline, CDR1 is SEHNR and CDR2 is FQNEAQ (reference sequence). The CDR3 here is CASSRGLEGGGKQFF. CDR3 DNA: TGTGCCAGCAGCCGAGGACTAGAGGGTGGCGGAAAGCAGTTCTTC.

This chain joins TRBV2 and TRBJ1-2; D is unclear. Germline V lookup: CDR1 SNHLY, CDR2 FYNNEI. V lost 0 bases, J lost 3 bases, and 8 bases lay in between. The CDR3 has 14 amino acids. The CDR3 spells CASSEAPVYYGYTF. CDR3 sequence (DNA): TGTGCCAGCAGTGAAGCGCCGGTTTACTATGGCTACACCTTC.

V is TRBV24-1 and J is TRBJ1-2; TRBD1 is a possible D gene (6 bases). The germline V gene has CDR1 KGHDR and CDR2 SFDVKD. This CDR3 has 14 residues. V lost 3 bases, J lost 5 bases, and 12 bases lay in between. The CDR3 DNA reads as TGTGCCACCAGTGATCCCGGGACACCTTATGGCTACACCTTC. Its translation: CATSDPGTPYGYTF.

The chain recombines TRBV12-3 or TRBV12-4 with TRBJ2-5; 9 bases align to TRBD2. The CDR3 has 15 amino acids. Trimming cost V 8 bases and J 4 bases; bases outside gene matches: 11. CDR3 DNA: TGTGCCAGCCGTCGGCGGGAGGGCCATCCAGAGACCCAGTACTTC. Translation: CASRRREGHPETQYF.

This chain joins TRBV18 and TRBJ2-5; TRBD2 might be the D (5 bases). The CDR3 extends over 11 amino acids. Germline-derived CDR1 and CDR2 are KGHSH and LQKENI. With 4 bases removed from V and 9 bases from J, the gap between germline ends came to 9 bases. The DNA for the CDR3 is TGTGCCAGCTCACTTGGGGAGCCCCAGTACTTC. This gives the protein CASSLGEPQYF.

This clonotype occurred a few times. This rearrangement joins TRBV5-1 to TRBJ1-5; D unresolved. This CDR3 has 13 residues. Looked up from germline, CDR1 is SGHRS and CDR2 is YFSETQ. The V end lost 0 bases, the J end lost 5 bases, and 6 bases lay between the germline ends. This CDR3 reads CASSLAADQPQHF. The CDR3, as DNA: TGCGCCAGCAGCTTGGCCGCAGATCAGCCCCAGCATTTT.

This clonotype came up many times. The chain is built from TRBV6-5 and TRBJ2-1, with D perhaps TRBD1 (6 bases). The V gene lost 6 bases and the J gene lost 6 bases, with 15 bases spanning the gap. The CDR3 extends over 14 amino acids. From germline, CDR1 is MNHEY and CDR2 SVGAGI. The DNA for the CDR3 is TGTGCCAGCAGCGTAGAAGCCAGGGGCAATGAGCAGTTCTTC. The encoded protein is CASSVEARGNEQFF.

This clonotype came up a few times. The chain recombines TRBV12-3 or TRBV12-4 with TRBJ2-7; D may be TRBD2 (5 bases). There are 15 residues in the CDR3. The V gene lost 5 bases and the J gene lost 3 bases, with 17 bases spanning the gap. CDR3 sequence: CASSPGVAPNYEQYF. The CDR3 DNA is TGTGCCAGCAGTCCCGGGGTAGCGCCTAACTACGAGCAGTACTTC.

The chain combines TRBV6-2 or TRBV6-3 with TRBJ1-2; possibly TRBD1 for D (5 bases). Trimming cost V 2 bases and J 4 bases, with 14 bases left between them. Per the germline V gene, CDR1 is MNHEY and CDR2 is SVGEGT. The CDR3 is 15 amino acids. DNA of the CDR3: TGTGCCAGCAGTTACGGGACGGCCGTCAGCTATGGCTACACCTTC. This gives the protein CASSYGTAVSYGYTF.